The clone carrying this TCR beta chain was observed a few times. As yet, its antigen is unknown. Trimming left V 5 bases short and J 8 bases short, with 19 bases between. CDR3 length equals 14 residues. Germline V lookup: CDR1 DFQATT, CDR2 SNEGSKA (reference sequence). This record belongs to a study of response to subunit inactivated influenza vaccine. A single record per CDR3 protein comes from TCRdb applying MiXCR to the RT-PCR reads. The profile shows approximately 500,000 distinct CDR3 sequences, 13% to 15% of them singletons. Whole-study findings and limits: Every seasonal influenza vaccination brings in few new T cells, the authors suggested.

The material was PBMCs from blood, obtained about 13 days after vaccination. The TCR originated in a man aged 45-65 years who received an inactivated influenza vaccine. The chain employs TRBV20-1 and TRBJ2-1; D is ambiguous. CDR3 bases: TGCAGTGCTCCCGACTTCGCTATGTTGGATGAGCAGTTCTTC. Protein: CSAPDFAMLDEQFF.